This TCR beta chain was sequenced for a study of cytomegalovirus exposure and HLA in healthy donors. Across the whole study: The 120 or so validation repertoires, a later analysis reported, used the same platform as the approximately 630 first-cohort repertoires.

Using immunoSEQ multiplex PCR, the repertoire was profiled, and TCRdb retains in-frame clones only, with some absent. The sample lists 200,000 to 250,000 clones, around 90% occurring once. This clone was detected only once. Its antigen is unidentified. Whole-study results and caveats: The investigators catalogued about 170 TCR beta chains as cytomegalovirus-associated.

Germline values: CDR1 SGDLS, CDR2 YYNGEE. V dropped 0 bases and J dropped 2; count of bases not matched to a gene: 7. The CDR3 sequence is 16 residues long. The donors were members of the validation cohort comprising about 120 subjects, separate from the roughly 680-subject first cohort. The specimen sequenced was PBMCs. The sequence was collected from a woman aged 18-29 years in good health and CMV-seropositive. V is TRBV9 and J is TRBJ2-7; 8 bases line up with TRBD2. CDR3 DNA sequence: TGTGCCAGCAGCGTAGGAGCGGGAGTCAGCACCTACGAGCAGTACTTC. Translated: CASSVGAGVSTYEQYF.